Shown below are 7 T cell receptor beta chains from a single sample sequenced in a study of blood T cell repertoires in COVID-19. Clones were read by immunoSEQ multiplex PCR, and TCRdb kept only the in-frame ones, dropping some. The repertoire holds 190,000 or so clones, roughly 90% seen once, with approximately 7% in the top ten. The specimen was peripheral blood. The receptor source for this set is a man in his forties with acute or convalescent COVID-19.

CDR3 protein: CASSLEGQGRETQYF. The DNA for the CDR3 is TGTGCCAGCAGCTTAGAAGGACAGGGGCGAGAGACCCAGTACTTC. The chain links TRBV7-6 to TRBJ2-5, with 9 bases identical to TRBD1. Trimming cost V 1 base and J 4 bases; bases outside gene matches: 4. The CDR3 loop spans 15 amino acids. CDR1 is SGHVS, CDR2 FNYEAQ, per germline.

The chain uses TRBV20-1 and TRBJ2-7; the match to TRBD1 covers 8 bases. Germline V gene sequence: CDR1 DFQATT, CDR2 SNEGSKA (reference sequence). This CDR3 spans 14 amino acids. V lost 3 bases to trimming and J lost 2 bases; unmatched junction nucleotides: 6. CDR3 in amino acids: CSASTRGLAYEQYF. CDR3 nucleotide sequence: TGCAGTGCTAGTACCAGGGGGCTGGCCTACGAGCAGTACTTC.

The rearrangement links TRBV7-2 to TRBJ2-2; D not resolved. Germline lookup yields CDR1 SGHTA and CDR2 FQGNSA. This CDR3 contains 16 residues. V dropped 6 bases and J dropped 2 bases, with 16 bases sitting between them. The CDR3 DNA is TGTGCCAGCAGTGTGTCTATTACAGACAACACCGGGGAGCTGTTTTTT. This gives the protein CASSVSITDNTGELFF.

This chain uses TRBV28 with TRBJ2-2, with D possibly TRBD2 on 6 matching bases. Germline V lookup: CDR1 MDHEN, CDR2 SYDVKM. This CDR3 is built from 14 residues. The V and J ends lost 8 bases and 4 bases respectively, with 14 bases between them. The CDR3 reads CASRRVGGTGELFF. DNA for the CDR3: TGTGCCAGCCGGAGGGTCGGTGGCACCGGGGAGCTGTTTTTT.

A remark on this clone: At one of its ends the junction is not consistent with the germline gene, which may arise from a read error. The rearrangement uses TRBV11-1 and TRBJ1-6; 8 bases line up with TRBD1. The CDR3 covers 14 residues. Germline assignment: CDR1 SGHAT and CDR2 FQDESV (reference sequence). CDR3 sequence: CASSFGQGDSLLHF. DNA of the CDR3: TGTGCCAGCAGCTTCGGACAGGGAGATTCACTCCTCCACTTT.

J is TRBJ2-1 and V is TRBV18; maybe TRBD1 (5 bases). Germline V CDR1 and CDR2: KGHSH, LQKENI. The CDR3 loop spans 15 amino acids. V lost 1 base, J lost 2 bases, and 9 bases lay in between. The CDR3 is CASSPHPGPYNEQFF. CDR3 coding DNA: TGTGCCAGCTCACCACATCCAGGGCCCTACAATGAGCAGTTCTTC.

The rearrangement uses TRBV6-5 and TRBJ2-1; TRBD1 is a possible D gene (7 bases). The germline V gene encodes CDR1 MNHEY and CDR2 SVGAGI. The CDR3 covers 15 residues. The V and J ends lost 6 bases and 0 bases respectively, with 12 bases between them. CDR3 sequence reads: CASRSGGSSYNEQFF. The CDR3 bases are TGTGCCAGCAGGTCAGGGGGGAGCTCCTACAATGAGCAGTTCTTC.